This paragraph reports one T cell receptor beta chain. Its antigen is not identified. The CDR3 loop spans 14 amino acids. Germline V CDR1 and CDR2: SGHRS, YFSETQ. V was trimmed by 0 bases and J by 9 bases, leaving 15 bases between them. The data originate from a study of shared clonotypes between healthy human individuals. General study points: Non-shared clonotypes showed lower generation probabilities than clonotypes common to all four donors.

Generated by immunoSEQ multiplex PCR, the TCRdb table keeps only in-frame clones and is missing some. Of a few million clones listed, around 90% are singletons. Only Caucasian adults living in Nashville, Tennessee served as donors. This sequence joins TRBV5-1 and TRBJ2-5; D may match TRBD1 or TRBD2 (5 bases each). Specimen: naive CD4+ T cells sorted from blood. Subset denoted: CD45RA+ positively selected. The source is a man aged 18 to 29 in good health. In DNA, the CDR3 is TGCGCCAGCAGCTTGGCCGGGGCCCCGGGTGCCCAGTACTTC. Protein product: CASSLAGAPGAQYF.